Included here is one TCR beta chain sequence, with context. The V gene's germline CDR1 is SGHNT and CDR2 YYREEE (reference sequence). The CDR3 spans 16 residues. With 3 bases clipped from V and 4 bases from J, the junction kept 6 bases outside the gene matches. The data derive from a study of cytomegalovirus exposure and HLA in healthy donors. The PCR was carried out with 60 Vbeta primers and 13 Jbeta primers. The assay was immunoSEQ multiplex PCR, and TCRdb's table has in-frame clones only and misses some. The top ten hold about 16% of the sample, which has 120,000 or so clones, 65% to 85% seen once.

The genes are TRBV5-4 and TRBJ2-5; 13 bases match TRBD2. The sample taken for sequencing was PBMCs. The clonotype comes from a man aged 45-65 years in good health and CMV-seropositive. The CDR3 DNA sequence: TGTGCCAGCAGCTCAGGACTAGCGGGGGTCAGAGAGACCCAGTACTTC. It yields the protein CASSSGLAGVRETQYF.